This T cell receptor beta chain was observed in a study of T cell responses to AZD1222 COVID-19 vaccine. Sequenced by immunoSEQ multiplex PCR; TCRdb stores in-frame clones only, minus some. The sample comprises over 150,000 clones, 85% to 95% of which are singletons, and roughly 10% rests with the top ten. The germline CDR1 and CDR2 sequences are MNHEY and SVGEGT. Trimming took 1 base from V and 6 from J, leaving 10 bases between them. The length of the CDR3 is 15 residues. In the case of this clone: Its specificity is not known.

Study-wide points: Spike-spanning, vaccine-associated CD4 TCRs were dominant at 160-218 and 743-854.

Sequences were derived from peripheral blood, sampled on day 0 of AZD1222 vaccination. The TCR originated in an adult in good health. The V gene is TRBV6-2 or TRBV6-3, the J gene TRBJ1-6; weak D call: TRBD1 (5 bases). The CDR3 here is CASSYYTTANSPLHF. DNA of the CDR3: TGTGCCAGCAGTTACTACACGACAGCTAATTCACCCCTCCACTTT.